The rows below give T cell receptor beta chains drawn from one sample of a study of blood T cell repertoires in COVID-19. Data came from immunoSEQ multiplex PCR; TCRdb stores just in-frame clones and leaves some out. The repertoire holds a few hundred thousand clones, with approximately 90% as singletons. What was sequenced was PBMCs or T cells enriched from blood (not recorded which). These receptors all stem from a woman in her forties who had been exposed to COVID-19. CDR3s include the opening cysteine and the closing phenylalanine or tryptophan. D genes are given only for firm matches. Expanded clones are given a class, and other clones once, few, many or no size at all.

v_call	clone_size	j_call	d_call	cdr3_nt	cdr3_aa
TRBV2	-	TRBJ2-3	-	TGTGCCAGCAGGAGGAGGGGCGTAACAGATACGCAGTATTTT	CASRRRGVTDTQYF
TRBV11-3	-	TRBJ1-1	-	TGTGCCAGCAGCTTAGTTCTATCTGTGAACACTGAAGCTTTCTTT	CASSLVLSVNTEAFF
TRBV9	-	TRBJ1-6	-	TGTGCCAGCAGCGTGGGAGGGGATAATTCACCCCTCCACTTT	CASSVGGDNSPLHF
TRBV7-8	-	TRBJ2-7	-	TGTGCCAGCAGCGGGACTCTTGGATCCTACGAGCAGTACTTC	CASSGTLGSYEQYF
TRBV7-2	-	TRBJ1-5	-	TGTGCCAGCAGCCGCTTGGGAGGGGCTCAGCCCCAGCATTTT	CASSRLGGAQPQHF
TRBV7-9	-	TRBJ1-3	TRBD1	TGTGCCAGCAGCTTCGACAGGGGGGTGACCTCTGGAAACACCATATATTTT	CASSFDRGVTSGNTIYF
TRBV30	-	TRBJ2-4	-	TGTGCCTGGAGCCGCCTAGGAGGGGTAAACATTCAGTACTTC	CAWSRLGGVNIQYF
TRBV6-6	-	TRBJ2-4	-	TGTGCCAGCAGTCACCACCGACAGTTTCTAGCCAAAAACATTCAGTACTTC	CASSHHRQFLAKNIQYF
TRBV15	once	TRBJ2-7	-	TGTGCCACCAGCAGAGCTCAAGTAGGGGTATTGGACTCCTACGAGCAGTACTTC	CATSRAQVGVLDSYEQYF
TRBV5-8	-	TRBJ1-1	-	TGTGCCAGCAGCTTGATACAGGGAAGAACTGAAGCTTTCTTT	CASSLIQGRTEAFF
TRBV14	-	TRBJ2-1	-	TGTGCCAGCAGCCACAGGTGGAATGAGCAGTTCTTC	CASSHRWNEQFF
TRBV5-4	-	TRBJ1-1	TRBD1	TGTGCCAGCAGCTTGGGACAGGGCAGGACTGAAGCTTTCTTT	CASSLGQGRTEAFF
TRBV6-1	-	TRBJ1-1	TRBD1	TGTGCCAGCAGTGGAGGACAGGGGTTTCTGAACACTGAAGCTTTCTTT	CASSGGQGFLNTEAFF
TRBV5-1	-	TRBJ1-1	TRBD1	TGCGCCAGCGGATTGGACAGGGTGGGAACTGAAGCTTTCTTT	CASGLDRVGTEAFF
TRBV5-8	-	TRBJ1-4	TRBD1	TGTGCCAGCAGCCTAAGACCGGGACAGGGGATTTCGGATGGTGAAAAACTGTTTTTT	CASSLRPGQGISDGEKLFF
TRBV19	-	TRBJ1-4	-	TGTGCCAGTAGTGCCTCGTATTCAGGCATTGCAACTAATGAAAAACTGTTTTTT	CASSASYSGIATNEKLFF
TRBV5-4	-	TRBJ2-7	-	TGTGCCAGCAGCCCCGGAGGGCCGATCTCCTACGAGCAGTACTTC	CASSPGGPISYEQYF
TRBV2	-	TRBJ1-1	-	TGTGCCAGCAGGGGGGCGGCCATGAACACTGAAGCTTTCTTT	CASRGAAMNTEAFF
TRBV9	-	TRBJ1-1	-	TGTGCCAGCAGCGTAGTAGGAACTAGAGACACTGAAGCTTTCTTT	CASSVVGTRDTEAFF
TRBV10-1	-	TRBJ2-7	-	TGCGCCAGCCAGCGTGGACAGAACTACGAGCAGTACTTC	CASQRGQNYEQYF
TRBV7-9	once	TRBJ2-1	TRBD2	TGTGCCAGCAGCGAGCTAGCGGGGGGGCCGAGTTCCTACAATGAGCAGTTCTTC	CASSELAGGPSSYNEQFF
TRBV2	-	TRBJ1-1	-	TGTGCCAGCCCCGGGGTGAACACTGAAGCTTTCTTT	CASPGVNTEAFF
TRBV24-1	-	TRBJ2-7	-	TGTGCCACCAGTGATCGAGACACGGACGGGAGCTCCTACGAGCAGTACTTC	CATSDRDTDGSSYEQYF
TRBV5-6	-	TRBJ1-5	TRBD1	TGTGCCCGAGGGGACAGGGTGGGTCAGCCCCAGCATTTT	CARGDRVGQPQHF
TRBV6-2/TRBV6-3	-	TRBJ2-7	TRBD1	TGTGCCAGCAGTGCGAGCGGGACAGGGGCGCGGGAGCAGTACTTC	CASSASGTGAREQYF
TRBV6-1	-	TRBJ1-1	TRBD1	TGTGCCAGCAGTGAATTGGGGACAGGACACAGGGGGGCTTTCTTT	CASSELGTGHRGAFF
TRBV6-5	-	TRBJ1-5	-	TGTGCCAGCAGGGGCCTCATAACGGGGAATCAGCCCCAGCATTTT	CASRGLITGNQPQHF
TRBV6-5	-	TRBJ1-1	TRBD1	TGTGCCAGCACCGGACAGGGGTACACTGAAGCTTTCTTT	CASTGQGYTEAFF
TRBV4-3	-	TRBJ2-1	TRBD2	TGCGCCAGCAGCCAAGAGGGTCTAGCGGATGAGCAGTTCTTC	CASSQEGLADEQFF
TRBV28	-	TRBJ2-1	-	TGTGCCAGCAGTTTAGAGGGAGGCGGGCAGTTCTTC	CASSLEGGGQFF
TRBV5-1	-	TRBJ2-7	-	TGCGCCAGCAGGCTAACGACAGGTTACGAGCAGTACTTC	CASRLTTGYEQYF
TRBV7-2	-	TRBJ1-1	TRBD1	TGTGCCAGCAGCTTAGGTAGGGACAGGGGAACGAACACTGAAGCTTTCTTT	CASSLGRDRGTNTEAFF
TRBV6-2/TRBV6-3	-	TRBJ2-5	-	TGTGCCAGCAGTTACTCCGGGGAAGAGACCCAGTACTTC	CASSYSGEETQYF
TRBV27	-	TRBJ1-5	TRBD1	TGTGCCAGCAGCCCCTCGGACAGGCGAAATCAGCCCCAGCATTTT	CASSPSDRRNQPQHF
TRBV7-9	-	TRBJ1-3	TRBD1	TGTGCCAGCAGCTTAGTTCAGGGGGTAAACACCATATATTTT	CASSLVQGVNTIYF
TRBV5-1	-	TRBJ2-5	TRBD1	TGCGCCAGCAGCTTGAGAGGACAGGGAGTACTAATCAGGGAGACCCAGTACTTC	CASSLRGQGVLIRETQYF
TRBV21-1	-	TRBJ2-2	-	TGTGCCAGCAGCAAAGCGGGACAACGCAAGAACACCGGGGAGCTGTTTTTT	CASSKAGQRKNTGELFF
TRBV19	-	TRBJ2-1	-	TGTGCCAGTAGTCCCCCCGGTCCCTCCGGTGAGCAGTTCTTC	CASSPPGPSGEQFF
TRBV10-3	-	TRBJ2-7	TRBD2	TGTGCCACCGCTAGCGGGAGGCCCTTTTCCGAGCAGTACTTC	CATASGRPFSEQYF
TRBV6-2/TRBV6-3	-	TRBJ1-2	TRBD1	TGTGCCAGCAGTACCCAGAGACAGGGCCTTTATGGCTACACCTTC	CASSTQRQGLYGYTF
TRBV11-3	-	TRBJ2-1	-	TGTGCCAGCAGCTCGTATTGGCCTCCTGAGCAGTTCTTC	CASSSYWPPEQFF
TRBV5-4	-	TRBJ2-7	TRBD1	TGTGCCAGCAGCTTGGGAACTAAATCGACAGGGGAGTACTTC	CASSLGTKSTGEYF
TRBV30	-	TRBJ1-6	TRBD1	TGTGCCTGGTTAGCACAGGGGGCGACCCTGATAAATTCACCCCTCCACTTT	CAWLAQGATLINSPLHF
TRBV5-4	-	TRBJ1-1	TRBD1	TGTGCCAGCAGCGAAGGACAGGGGAGAACTGAAGCTTTCTTT	CASSEGQGRTEAFF
TRBV3-1/TRBV3-2	-	TRBJ1-4	-	TGTGCCAGCAGCCGGCTCTCAGCAACTAATGAAAAACTGTTTTTT	CASSRLSATNEKLFF
TRBV11-3	-	TRBJ2-5	TRBD1	TGTGCCAGCAGCCCGACAGGGGGAAGTGGACAGACCCAGTACTTC	CASSPTGGSGQTQYF
TRBV4-1	-	TRBJ1-5	TRBD1	TGCGCCAGCAGCCAAACCATAGGACAGGTTGGGAATCAGCCCCAGCATTTT	CASSQTIGQVGNQPQHF
TRBV3-1/TRBV3-2	-	TRBJ2-5	TRBD2	TGTGCCAGCAGCCAAGAGTTAGGCGGGGGGGCCAATACGGAGACCCAGTACTTC	CASSQELGGGANTETQYF
TRBV19	once	TRBJ1-1	-	TGTGCCAGTAGTGCCCACCCTCAGGGCCAGAACACTGAAGCTTTCTTT	CASSAHPQGQNTEAFF
TRBV20-1	-	TRBJ1-1	-	TGCAGTGCCGTGCGGGGAGGGGCAGCTTTCTTT	CSAVRGGAAFF
TRBV27	-	TRBJ1-5	TRBD1	TGTGCCAGCAGTCCGGGACAGGTCTGGGCCCAGCATTTT	CASSPGQVWAQHF
TRBV5-1	-	TRBJ2-7	-	TGCGCCAGCAGCTCTCCATTGACGAGAGGGCAGTACTTC	CASSSPLTRGQYF